These 9 T cell receptor beta chains were all obtained from the same sample, sequenced in a study of post-analysis software for immune sequencing data. General study results and limits: Roughly five TRBV segments appeared more often in patients than in controls, and TRBV5-6, TRBV5-1 and TRBV20-1 were among these.

These receptors lack a known antigen. Each TCR beta cDNA library carried unique molecular identifiers. TCRdb analysed the PCR reads with MiXCR anew, one entry per CDR3 protein. Here the sample spans 800,000 to 950,000 distinct CDR3 sequences, about 57% being singletons. Input material: blood. The source of these receptors is a girl between 5 and 17 years old with multiple sclerosis.

This chain joins TRBV12-3 or TRBV12-4 and TRBJ2-7; possible D gene TRBD1, 6 bases. V shed 5 bases and J shed 2 bases, with 13 bases lying between them. The CDR3 consists of 14 residues. The CDR3 DNA reads as TGTGCCAGCAGTCTCGGGACACCAACCTACGAGCAGTACTTC. Translation: CASSLGTPTYEQYF.

The rearrangement uses TRBV20-1 and TRBJ2-7, with 7 bases lining up with TRBD2. From germline, CDR1 is DFQATT and CDR2 SNEGSKA (reference sequence). With V trimmed by 6 bases and J by 5 bases, 10 bases remained unmatched. The CDR3 sequence is 13 residues long. The CDR3 DNA is TGCAGTGCCCTACTTCCTAGCGGCCACGAGCAGTACTTC. Its protein product is CSALLPSGHEQYF.

This rearrangement joins TRBV5-1 to TRBJ2-5, with a tentative D call TRBD2 (7 bases). Germline values: CDR1 SGHRS, CDR2 YFSETQ. The V end lost 4 bases, the J end lost 9 bases, and 19 bases lay between the germline ends. This CDR3 region has 14 residues. In DNA, the CDR3 is TGCGCCAGCAGCAAGGCGGGAGAGGGGGAGGCCCAGTACTTC. It is translated as CASSKAGEGEAQYF. Combining the CDR3 with reference TRBV5-1 and TRBJ2-5 gives the whole variable domain KAGVTQTPRYLIKTRGQQVTLSCSPISGHRSVSWYQQTPGQGLQFLFEYFSETQRNKGNFPGRFSGRQFSNSRSEMNVSTLELGDSALYLCASSKAGEGEAQYFGPGTRLLVL.

CDR3 protein: CASSPGTFDTGEQYF. CDR3 bases: TGCGCCAGCAGCCCTGGGACTTTTGATACGGGAGAGCAGTACTTC. J is TRBJ2-5 and V is TRBV5-1; tentatively, D is TRBD2 (6 bases). In germline, CDR1 is SGHRS, CDR2 YFSETQ. This CDR3 has 15 amino acids. With 4 bases removed from V and 11 bases from J, the gap between germline ends came to 24 bases. Variable domain in full (rest from reference TRBV5-1 and TRBJ2-5): KAGVTQTPRYLIKTRGQQVTLSCSPISGHRSVSWYQQTPGQGLQFLFEYFSETQRNKGNFPGRFSGRQFSNSRSEMNVSTLELGDSALYLCASSPGTFDTGEQYFGPGTRLLVL.

CDR3 in amino acids: CSAPDRRGAKNIQYF. Written as DNA, the CDR3 is TGCAGTGCTCCCGACCGCCGGGGGGCGAAAAACATTCAGTACTTC. V is TRBV20-1 and J is TRBJ2-7; possibly TRBD2 for D (7 bases). The tail of the sequence fits TRBJ2-4 better, so the J call may be wrong. This CDR3 region has 15 residues. Germline V gene sequence: CDR1 DFQATT, CDR2 SNEGSKA (reference sequence).

DNA for the CDR3: TGCGCCAGCAGCTTGGACGGAACGAACACCGGGGAGCTGTTTTTT. This encodes CASSLDGTNTGELFF. The chain uses TRBV5-1 and TRBJ2-2, with D hard to call. V was shortened by 0 bases and J by 0 bases, with 6 bases between the two germline ends. Germline V lookup: CDR1 SGHRS, CDR2 YFSETQ. This CDR3 comprises 15 residues. Variable domain in full (rest from reference TRBV5-1 and TRBJ2-2): KAGVTQTPRYLIKTRGQQVTLSCSPISGHRSVSWYQQTPGQGLQFLFEYFSETQRNKGNFPGRFSGRQFSNSRSEMNVSTLELGDSALYLCASSLDGTNTGELFFGEGSRLTVL.

The chain carries TRBV28 and TRBJ2-7, with no clear D. The germline V and J ends were trimmed by 7 bases and 0 bases, with 10 bases remaining between them. The CDR3 sequence is 13 residues long. Germline V gene lookup returns CDR1 MDHEN and CDR2 SYDVKM. The CDR3 sequence is CASNPTTSYEQYF. The CDR3 region has the DNA TGTGCCAGCAACCCCACGACCTCCTACGAGCAGTACTTC. The full variable domain, with the rest looked up from reference TRBV28 and TRBJ2-7, is DVKVTQSSRYLVKRTGEKVFLECVQDMDHENMFWYRQDPGLGLRLIYFSYDVKMKEKGDIPEGYSVSREKKERFSLILESASTNQTSMYLCASNPTTSYEQYFGPGTRLTVT.

The rearrangement joins TRBV20-1 to TRBJ2-1, with TRBD2 matching over 7 bases. The CDR3 contains 17 residues. Germline V gene data show CDR1 as DFQATT and CDR2 as SNEGSKA (reference sequence). The ends lost 2 bases at V and 2 bases at J; junction bases unmatched: 12. The CDR3 nucleotides are TGCAGTGCTAGAACCAGGTCGGGACTACCGGCCTACAATGAGCAGTTCTTC. Encoded protein: CSARTRSGLPAYNEQFF.

This clonotype was recorded a few times. The CDR3 sequence is CASSPGLAGLNFYYNEQFF. CDR3 coding DNA: TGCGCCAGCAGCCCGGGACTAGCGGGCCTTAATTTTTACTACAATGAGCAGTTCTTC. This chain connects TRBV5-1 to TRBJ2-1; TRBD2 aligns across 12 bases. Trimming removed 4 bases from V and 3 bases from J; junction bases left unmatched: 14. CDR1 is SGHRS, CDR2 YFSETQ, per germline. The CDR3 is 19 amino acids.